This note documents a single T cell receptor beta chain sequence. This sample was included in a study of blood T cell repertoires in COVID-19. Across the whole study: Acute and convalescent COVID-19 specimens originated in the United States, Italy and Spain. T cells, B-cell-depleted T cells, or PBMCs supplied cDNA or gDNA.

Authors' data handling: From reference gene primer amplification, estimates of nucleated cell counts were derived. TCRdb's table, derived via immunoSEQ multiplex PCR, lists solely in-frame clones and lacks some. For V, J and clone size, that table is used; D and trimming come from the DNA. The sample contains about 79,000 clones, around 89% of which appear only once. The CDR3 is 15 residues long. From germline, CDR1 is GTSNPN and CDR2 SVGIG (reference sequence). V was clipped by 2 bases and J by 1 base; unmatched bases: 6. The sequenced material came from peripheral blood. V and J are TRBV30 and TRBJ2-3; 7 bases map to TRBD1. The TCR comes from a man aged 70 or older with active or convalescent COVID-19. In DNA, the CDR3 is TGTGCCTGGAGTTTAGGGGGCTTCGGCACAGATACGCAGTATTTT. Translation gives CAWSLGGFGTDTQYF.